Each of the 2 T cell receptor beta chains below was sequenced from the same sample in a study of T-cell reconstitution after alpha-beta-depleted transplantation in children. TCRbeta library construction was performed incorporating unique molecular identifiers. TCRdb reprocessed the PCR reads via MiXCR and lists one record per CDR3 protein. Altogether 500,000 to 650,000 distinct CDR3 sequences are present, over 10% being singletons, with the ten largest covering about 2.2%. Specimen: PBMCs, mostly from graft donor cells, collected 360 days after TCRalphabeta/CD19-depleted stem cell transplant. The receptors shown here come from a male patient younger than 18 who had a stem cell transplant for acute myeloid leukemia, so the T cells may come from the graft donor.

This clonotype was recorded at least ten times. The chain carries TRBV10-3 and TRBJ2-3, with no clear D. V was shortened by 5 bases and J by 1 base, with 4 bases between the two germline ends. The length of the CDR3 is 12 residues. Germline CDR1 and CDR2: ENHRY and SYGVKD. The CDR3 protein is CAISTGTDTQYF. The CDR3 DNA reads TGTGCCATCAGTACCGGCACAGATACGCAGTATTTT.

This clonotype was seen more than once but under ten times. J is TRBJ2-4 and V is TRBV30; 11 bases are a match to TRBD2. Germline CDR1 and CDR2: GTSNPN and SVGIG (reference sequence). The CDR3 spans 14 residues. The V gene end was trimmed by 3 bases and the J gene end by 6 bases; junction bases not matched to a gene: 4. The CDR3 DNA reads TGTGCCTGGAGGGGAGGACTAGCGGGAAACATTCAGTACTTC. It encodes CAWRGGLAGNIQYF.